This TCR beta chain came from a study of graft-versus-host responses after intestinal transplantation. As for the study in general: Every recipient had anti-thymocyte globulin induction and roughly three years of tacrolimus plus steroids. Findings and limits, study-wide: Early declines in HvG clones that occurred post-transplant were associated with peak circulating GvH clone levels. The authors found GvH clones in recipient marrow, some appearing first in ileum or blood.

On this clone itself: The antigen is not known.

Germline V lookup: CDR1 KGHSH, CDR2 LQKENI. The CDR3 spans 14 residues. The germline V and J ends were trimmed by 4 bases and 1 base, with 10 bases remaining between them. The assay was immunoSEQ multiplex PCR, and TCRdb's table has in-frame clones only and misses some. Of approximately 97,000 clones in the sample, 91% were seen once. The input for sequencing was unstimulated CD4+ T cells sorted from spleen or lymph node cells, taken before transplant. The TCR originated in a human donor who was the organ donor for an intestinal transplant. This chain joins TRBV18 and TRBJ1-2; possible D gene TRBD1, 5 bases. Here the CDR3 DNA reads TGTGCCAGCTCACGGACAAAAAATAACTATGGCTACACCTTC. Amino acid sequence: CASSRTKNNYGYTF. Filled out from reference TRBV18 and TRBJ1-2, the complete variable domain reads NAGVMQNPRHLVRRRGQEARLRCSPMKGHSHVYWYRQLPEEGLKFMVYLQKENIIDESGMPKERFSAEFPKEGPSILRIQQVVRGDSAAYFCASSRTKNNYGYTFGSGTRLTVV.